The 22 T cell receptor beta chains below all came from one sample that was sequenced in a study of blood T cell repertoires in COVID-19. Repertoires were generated with immunoSEQ multiplex PCR, while TCRdb's copy carries only in-frame clones and drops some. The table lists over 150,000 clones, around 80% of them singletons. The sample consisted of PBMCs or T cells enriched from blood (not recorded which). These receptor sequences come from a man aged 50 to 59 who had recovered from COVID-19.

The chain links TRBV27 to TRBJ1-4; D might be TRBD1 (6 bases). Trimming removed 4 bases at V and 7 bases at J, with 13 bases between. The CDR3 totals 14 residues. The V gene's germline CDR1 is MNHEY and CDR2 SMNVEV (reference sequence). The CDR3 coding sequence is TGTGCCAGCAGTTACCAAGGGGACATTGAAAAACTGTTTTTT. It specifies CASSYQGDIEKLFF.

A few counts support this clone. V is TRBV12-3 or TRBV12-4 and J is TRBJ2-2; D not resolved. The V end lost 6 bases, the J end lost 6 bases, and 8 bases lay between the germline ends. The CDR3 extends over 12 amino acids. The CDR3 here is CASRVSAGELFF. The CDR3, as DNA: TGTGCCAGCAGGGTTTCAGCCGGGGAGCTGTTTTTT.

The rearrangement links TRBV15 to TRBJ2-1; 10 nucleotides line up with TRBD2. Germline V lookup: CDR1 LNHNV, CDR2 YYDKDF (reference sequence). This CDR3 contains 15 residues. J gave up 7 bases and V 4 bases, and 7 bases lay outside the gene matches. The CDR3 is CATSKSGGAANEQFF. The CDR3 nucleotides read TGTGCCACCAGCAAGAGCGGGGGGGCCGCTAATGAGCAGTTCTTC.

V gene TRBV18 combines with J gene TRBJ2-3, with TRBD2 matching 14 bases. CDR3 size: 16 residues. The junction had 2 bases not matched to a gene; V was cut back by 4 bases and J by 2 bases. Looked up from germline, CDR1 is KGHSH and CDR2 is LQKENI. The CDR3 region is CASSRTSGGPTDTQYF. The CDR3 nucleotides are TGTGCCAGCTCACGGACTAGCGGGGGGCCCACAGATACGCAGTATTTT. Using reference TRBV18 and TRBJ2-3 for the parts outside the CDR3, the full variable domain is NAGVMQNPRHLVRRRGQEARLRCSPMKGHSHVYWYRQLPEEGLKFMVYLQKENIIDESGMPKERFSAEFPKEGPSILRIQQVVRGDSAAYFCASSRTSGGPTDTQYFGPGTRLTVL.

This clone has just one count. This rearrangement joins TRBV2 to TRBJ1-3, with D hard to call. The CDR3 covers 14 residues. V was pared by 2 bases and J by 0 bases, with 5 bases between. Per germline, CDR1 SNHLY and CDR2 FYNNEI. CDR3 DNA: TGTGCCAGCAGTGAACTGGCCTCTGGAAACACCATATATTTT. As protein: CASSELASGNTIYF.

The J gene is TRBJ1-6, the V gene TRBV29-1; 7 positions agree with TRBD1. Unmatched junction bases numbered 9, after V lost 6 bases and J lost 7 bases. CDR3 length equals 14 residues. Germline CDR1 SQVTM, CDR2 ANQGSEA. DNA of the CDR3: TGCAGCGTCGCTGACGGGACAGCCAATTCACCCCTCCACTTT. Protein: CSVADGTANSPLHF. The complete variable domain, with remaining parts taken from reference TRBV29-1 and TRBJ1-6, reads SAVISQKPSRDICQRGTSLTIQCQVDSQVTMMFWYRQQPGQSLTLIATANQGSEATYESGFVIDKFPISRPNLTFSTLTVSNMSPEDSSIYLCSVADGTANSPLHFGNGTRLTVT.

This clone turned up a few times. This sequence joins TRBV4-3 and TRBJ1-6, with 7 bases aligning to TRBD1. CDR1 and CDR2 (germline): LGHNA, YSLEER. The junction had 7 bases not matched to a gene; V was cut back by 5 bases and J by 6 bases. The CDR3 covers 15 residues. The CDR3 bases are TGCGCCAGCAGCGAAGGGAGGGGGCTTAATTCACCCCTCCACTTT. It specifies CASSEGRGLNSPLHF.

The gene calls are TRBV3-1 (or the pseudogene TRBV3-2) and TRBJ1-2, with TRBD1 matching 10 bases. V gave up 4 bases and J gave up 7 bases; unmatched junction bases: 9. This CDR3 is built from 15 residues. CDR1 is LGHDT and CDR2 is YNNKEL in the germline V gene (reference sequence). This chain's CDR3 is CASSPKSGTGAGYTF. In nucleotides, the CDR3 is TGTGCCAGCAGCCCCAAGTCCGGGACAGGGGCTGGCTACACCTTC.

This clone was observed many times. The V gene is TRBV14, the J gene TRBJ2-7; 8 bases map to TRBD1. V gave up 3 bases and J gave up 2 bases; unmatched junction bases: 6. CDR3 length: 15 residues. CDR1 is SGHDN, CDR2 FVKESK, per germline. The CDR3 DNA is TGTGCCAGCAGCCACTCCAGGGGGCATACCTACGAGCAGTACTTC. Translated, it gives CASSHSRGHTYEQYF.

This chain links TRBV5-4 with TRBJ2-1; D is unclear. The CDR3 has 11 residues. CDR1 and CDR2 (germline): SGHNT, YYREEE (reference sequence). Trimming took off 6 bases at V and 9 bases at J, with 10 bases between the two ends. CDR3 region: CASTATGEQFF. CDR3 nucleotides: TGTGCCAGCACCGCGACTGGTGAGCAGTTCTTC.

V gene TRBV5-5 combines with J gene TRBJ1-2; no clear D gene. The CDR3 spans 13 residues. The V gene's germline CDR1 is SGHKS and CDR2 YYEKEE (reference sequence). V lost 1 base and J lost 4, with 8 bases in between. In DNA, the CDR3 is TGTGCCAGCAGCTTGAGACTGGTCTATGGCTACACCTTC. It is translated as CASSLRLVYGYTF. Supplemented by reference TRBV5-5 and TRBJ1-2, the full variable domain reads DAGVTQSPTHLIKTRGQQVTLRCSPISGHKSVSWYQQVLGQGPQFIFQYYEKEERGRGNFPDRFSARQFPNYSSELNVNALLLGDSALYLCASSLRLVYGYTFGSGTRLTVV.

Written as DNA, the CDR3 is TGCGCCAGCAGCTACCAGTTGGACAGGGTCGGCACCGGGGAGCTGTTTTTT. Encoded protein: CASSYQLDRVGTGELFF. The chain combines TRBV4-1 with TRBJ2-2, with TRBD1 identical over 8 bases. J gave up 4 bases and V 5 bases, and 12 bases lay outside the gene matches. This CDR3 contains 17 residues. CDR1 and CDR2 (germline): MGHRA, YSYEKL.

As to this clone: Other nucleotide sequences in the sample specify the same CDR3. The chain uses TRBV7-9 and TRBJ2-7, with 7 bases fitting TRBD1. With V trimmed by 1 base and J by 3 bases, 0 bases remained unmatched. The CDR3 is 13 residues long. Germline values: CDR1 SEHNR, CDR2 FQNEAQ (reference sequence). The CDR3 DNA reads TGTGCCAGCAGCTTAGGGACAGGCTACGAGCAGTACTTC. Its translation is CASSLGTGYEQYF.

V is TRBV4-3 and J is TRBJ2-2; TRBD2 aligns across 12 bases. CDR1 and CDR2 from the germline V gene are LGHNA and YSLEER. Germline trimming cut 5 bases from V and 6 bases from J; bases unmatched to any gene: 4. The CDR3 runs 15 residues. The CDR3 DNA reads as TGCGCCAGCAGCAATGGACTAGCGGGGTCCGGGGAGCTGTTTTTT. It codes for CASSNGLAGSGELFF.

The gene calls are TRBV19 and TRBJ2-1; 8 nucleotides match TRBD1. CDR1 is LNHDA, CDR2 SQIVND, per germline (reference sequence). V lost 1 base, J lost 7 bases, and 6 bases stayed unmatched. The CDR3 consists of 15 residues. In DNA form, the CDR3 reads TGTGCCAGTAGTATAGGGCAGGGGGCGGGGAATGAGCAGTTCTTC. This sequence encodes CASSIGQGAGNEQFF.

The chain has TRBV3-1 (or the pseudogene TRBV3-2) and TRBJ1-1; D is uncertain. Germline V CDR1 and CDR2: LGHDT, YNNKEL (reference sequence). Trimming took off 7 bases at V and 1 base at J, with 13 bases between the two ends. The CDR3 covers 14 residues. Here the CDR3 reads CASTLDLSNTEAFF. The CDR3 DNA reads TGTGCCAGCACCCTAGACCTTTCGAACACTGAAGCTTTCTTT.

This clone was recorded a few times. The chain has TRBV7-2 and TRBJ1-3; D is unresolved. This CDR3 has 15 amino acids. Germline lookup yields CDR1 SGHTA and CDR2 FQGNSA. Trimming took off 0 bases at V and 0 bases at J, with 6 bases between the two ends. CDR3 sequence reads: CASSLAGNSGNTIYF. CDR3 bases: TGTGCCAGCAGCTTAGCCGGGAACTCTGGAAACACCATATATTTT.

The chain has TRBV2 and TRBJ1-5, with 9 positions matching TRBD1. The ends lost 4 bases at V and 7 bases at J; junction bases unmatched: 11. The CDR3 is 16 residues long. From germline, CDR1 is SNHLY and CDR2 FYNNEI. The CDR3 is CASSGDRVRDGQPQHF. The CDR3 coding sequence is TGTGCCAGCAGTGGGGACAGGGTTCGAGACGGACAGCCCCAGCATTTT.

The CDR3 sequence: CSVEVTRVQRFF. CDR3 in DNA: TGCAGCGTTGAAGTCACTAGGGTTCAGCGGTTCTTC. The V and J genes are TRBV29-1 and TRBJ2-1, with a tentative D call TRBD2 (5 bases). Germline CDR1 and CDR2: SQVTM and ANQGSEA. This CDR3 has 12 residues. Trimming shortened V by 1 base and J by 15 bases, and 16 bases separated the two germline ends.

The V gene is TRBV9, the J gene TRBJ2-7; 8 positions match TRBD1. Trimming took 0 bases from V and 5 from J; bases not matched to a gene: 7. CDR3 length: 15 residues. Germline values: CDR1 SGDLS, CDR2 YYNGEE. The chain's CDR3 is CASSVETGAVDEQYF. CDR3 in DNA: TGTGCCAGCAGCGTAGAGACAGGGGCCGTCGACGAGCAGTACTTC.

This clone was found once. The chain links TRBV7-2 to TRBJ1-2; the match to TRBD1 covers 7 bases. Losses at the gene ends were 1 base for V and 8 bases for J; bases not matched to a gene: 4. This CDR3 has 13 amino acids. The V gene's germline CDR1 is SGHTA and CDR2 FQGNSA. Here the CDR3 DNA reads TGTGCCAGCAGCTTAGACCAGGGGGTCGGCTACACCTTC. Translated: CASSLDQGVGYTF.

The chain is built from TRBV12-5 and TRBJ1-1, with D tentatively TRBD1 (5 bases). The V end lost 4 bases, the J end lost 4 bases, and 16 bases lay between the germline ends. The CDR3 is 15 residues long. The V gene's germline CDR1 is LGHNT and CDR2 FRNRAP. This CDR3 reads CASGSLPGIRTEAFF. In DNA form, the CDR3 reads TGTGCTAGTGGTTCCCTTCCAGGGATTCGCACTGAAGCTTTCTTT.